These 30 T cell receptor beta chains were sequenced from one sample in a study of blood T cell repertoires in COVID-19. The assay was immunoSEQ multiplex PCR, and TCRdb's table has in-frame clones only and misses some. The sample yields around 260,000 clones, 70% to 90% seen once. The sample consisted of peripheral blood. The receptor source for this set is a man aged 25 to 40 with active or convalescent COVID-19.

The chain is built from TRBV5-1 and TRBJ2-5, with D possibly matching TRBD2 (6 bases). CDR3 length: 14 amino acids. CDR1 is SGHRS and CDR2 is YFSETQ in the germline V gene. Trimming pared 6 bases from V and 5 bases from J, leaving 17 bases between. CDR3 sequence reads: CASKEGAGIETQYF. The CDR3, as DNA: TGCGCCAGCAAAGAAGGGGCGGGGATCGAGACCCAGTACTTC. The variable domain in full, completed from reference TRBV5-1 and TRBJ2-5, reads KAGVTQTPRYLIKTRGQQVTLSCSPISGHRSVSWYQQTPGQGLQFLFEYFSETQRNKGNFPGRFSGRQFSNSRSEMNVSTLELGDSALYLCASKEGAGIETQYFGPGTRLLVL.

This chain uses TRBV15 with TRBJ1-2; 7 positions agree with TRBD1. The J segment lost 4 bases and the V segment lost 0 bases, leaving 2 bases of the junction unmatched. Germline CDR1 reads LNHNV; CDR2 reads YYDKDF (reference sequence). CDR3 length: 14 amino acids. The CDR3 here is CATSRDRQGYGYTF. In DNA, the CDR3 is TGTGCCACCAGCAGAGATCGACAGGGCTATGGCTACACCTTC. The full variable domain, completed using reference TRBV15 and TRBJ1-2, is DAMVIQNPRYQVTQFGKPVTLSCSQTLNHNVMYWYQQKSSQAPKLLFHYYDKDFNNEADTPDNFQSRRPNTSFCFLDIRSPGLGDTAMYLCATSRDRQGYGYTFGSGTRLTVV.

The V call is TRBV5-6, the J call TRBJ2-7; possibly TRBD2 for D (6 bases). The CDR3 is 13 amino acids. Germline V CDR1 and CDR2: SGHDT, YYEEEE. V was cut by 4 bases and J by 4 bases, with 12 bases left in between. CDR3 coding DNA: TGTGCCAGCAGCCCAACGGGGAGGTACGAGCAGTACTTC. Amino acid sequence: CASSPTGRYEQYF.

The CDR3, as DNA: TGTGCCAGCAGTGAAGAGTTATTCTATGGCTACACCTTC. This gives the protein CASSEELFYGYTF. The chain joins TRBV6-4 to TRBJ1-2; D gene unclear. The CDR3 runs 13 residues. Trimming removed 3 bases at V and 4 bases at J, with 9 bases between. Germline-derived CDR1 and CDR2 are MRHNA and SNTAGT.

The CDR3 bases are TGCGCCAGCAGCCAAGACAGGGGTCAGCCCCAGCATTTT. This gives the protein CASSQDRGQPQHF. The V gene is TRBV4-1, the J gene TRBJ1-5; TRBD1 is a possible D gene (6 bases). V shed 0 bases and J shed 6 bases, with 6 bases lying between them. Germline-derived CDR1 and CDR2 are MGHRA and YSYEKL. There are 13 residues in the CDR3.

This clone was picked up one time. V gene TRBV5-8 combines with J gene TRBJ2-3; TRBD1 might be the D (5 bases). There are 14 residues in the CDR3. From germline, CDR1 is SGHTS and CDR2 YDEGEE. The V end lost 0 bases, the J end lost 6 bases, and 11 bases lay between the germline ends. CDR3 residues: CASSLVQGPDTQYF. DNA for the CDR3: TGTGCCAGCAGCTTGGTTCAGGGCCCGGATACGCAGTATTTT. Combining the CDR3 with reference TRBV5-8 and TRBJ2-3 gives the whole variable domain EAGVTQSPTHLIKTRGQQATLRCSPISGHTSVYWYQQALGLGLQFLLWYDEGEERNRGNFPPRFSGRQFPNYSSELNVNALELEDSALYLCASSLVQGPDTQYFGPGTRLTVL.

The chain combines TRBV3-1 (or the pseudogene TRBV3-2) with TRBJ2-1, with D maybe TRBD2 (5 bases). Germline assignment: CDR1 LGHDT and CDR2 YNNKEL (reference sequence). Trimming shortened V by 0 bases and J by 8 bases, and 20 bases separated the two germline ends. The CDR3 length is 17 residues. The CDR3, as DNA: TGTGCCAGCAGCCAAGATCGGCGAATCGGGGAACCAGATGAGCAGTTCTTC. Residues: CASSQDRRIGEPDEQFF.

The chain recombines TRBV18 with TRBJ2-5, with 11 nucleotides matching TRBD2. This CDR3 comprises 15 residues. The V and J ends lost 3 bases and 2 bases, in that order; junction bases with no gene match: 2. CDR1 KGHSH and CDR2 LQKENI come from the germline V gene. The CDR3 nucleotides read TGTGCCAGCTCACCGACTAGCGGGGTTCAAGAGACCCAGTACTTC. Its protein is CASSPTSGVQETQYF.

CDR3 sequence: CASSRRPGQADTDTQYF. The CDR3 bases are TGTGCCAGCAGTCGTCGACCCGGACAGGCCGACACAGATACGCAGTATTTT. The rearrangement links TRBV16 to TRBJ2-3; 7 positions match TRBD1. Trimming at V came to 6 bases and at J to 2 bases, leaving 14 bases not matched to a gene. The CDR3 contains 17 residues. In germline, CDR1 is KGHSY, CDR2 FQNENV. The whole variable domain, remainder taken from reference TRBV16 and TRBJ2-3, is GEEVAQTPKHLVRGEGQKAKLYCAPIKGHSYVFWYQQVLKNEFKFLISFQNENVFDETGMPKERFSAKCLPNSPCSLEIQATKLEDSAVYFCASSRRPGQADTDTQYFGPGTRLTVL.

The V gene is TRBV5-1, the J gene TRBJ1-2; TRBD1 aligns across 10 bases. Germline-derived CDR1 and CDR2 are SGHRS and YFSETQ. The V and J ends lost 3 bases and 4 bases, in that order; junction bases with no gene match: 3. This CDR3 region has 14 residues. CDR3 bases: TGCGCCAGCAGCTCCGGGACAGGGGCCTATGGCTACACCTTC. It specifies CASSSGTGAYGYTF.

This chain connects TRBV29-1 to TRBJ2-7, with D possibly TRBD1 on 6 matching bases. The CDR3 totals 14 residues. CDR1 SQVTM and CDR2 ANQGSEA come from the germline V gene. V dropped 6 bases and J dropped 3 bases, with 18 bases sitting between them. CDR3 sequence: CSVREQGLDYEQYF. The CDR3 coding sequence is TGCAGCGTCCGGGAACAGGGTTTAGACTACGAGCAGTACTTC.

The chain combines TRBV6-5 with TRBJ2-5; 9 nucleotides line up with TRBD2. The germline V gene has CDR1 MNHEY and CDR2 SVGAGI. The CDR3 has 14 amino acids. V was pared by 5 bases and J by 2 bases, with 3 bases of the junction left unmatched. CDR3: CASSTAGGQETQYF. In DNA form, the CDR3 reads TGTGCCAGCAGTACTGCGGGGGGGCAAGAGACCCAGTACTTC.

The chain carries TRBV23-1 and TRBJ1-5, with a tentative D call TRBD1 (5 bases). TRBV23-1 counts as an open reading frame of uncertain function. Trimming took 5 bases from V and 3 from J, leaving 8 bases between them. This CDR3 has 13 residues. The CDR3 DNA is TGCGCCAGCAGTGGGGCCGACAATCAGCCCCAGCATTTT. Translated, it gives CASSGADNQPQHF.

The rearrangement joins TRBV29-1 to TRBJ2-1; D possibly corresponds to TRBD2 (7 bases). Germline CDR1 and CDR2: SQVTM and ANQGSEA. CDR3 size: 16 residues. V lost 3 bases and J 6 bases, leaving 21 bases between the germline ends. The CDR3 nucleotides are TGCAGCGTTGAGGGTCATCCGGGGGGCGGGTCCAATGAGCAGTTCTTC. Amino acids: CSVEGHPGGGSNEQFF.

This chain uses TRBV3-1 (or the pseudogene TRBV3-2) with TRBJ2-1, with 8 bases aligning to TRBD2. V shed 3 bases and J 5 bases; nucleotides not matched to a gene: 12. CDR1 is LGHDT, CDR2 YNNKEL, per germline (reference sequence). The CDR3 loop spans 17 amino acids. The CDR3 DNA reads TGTGCCAGCAGCCAGGACTGGATCGGGGGGGTGAACAATGAGCAGTTCTTC. Translated, it gives CASSQDWIGGVNNEQFF.

In its sample, this clone is medium-sized. The sample has other DNA sequences that encode this CDR3 too. The J gene is TRBJ1-5, the V gene TRBV7-9; the D gene is possibly TRBD1 (6 bases). Germline CDR1 reads SEHNR; CDR2 reads FQNEAQ (reference sequence). The ends were cut back, 4 bases at V and 2 bases at J, with 6 bases in the middle. The CDR3 runs 13 residues. In DNA, the CDR3 is TGTGCCAGCAGCTCAGGGGGCAATCAGCCCCAGCATTTT. It specifies CASSSGGNQPQHF.

The chain carries TRBV2 and TRBJ2-7; 10 bases are a match to TRBD1. CDR3 size: 13 residues. With 8 bases clipped from V and 2 bases from J, the junction kept 3 bases outside the gene matches. In germline, CDR1 is SNHLY, CDR2 FYNNEI. CDR3: CASGGQGPYEQYF. In DNA, the CDR3 is TGTGCCAGCGGGGGACAGGGGCCCTACGAGCAGTACTTC.

The chain recombines TRBV11-2 with TRBJ2-7; 9 positions agree with TRBD1. The germline V gene has CDR1 SGHAT and CDR2 FQNNGV. The CDR3 length is 14 residues. Trimming at V came to 4 bases and at J to 1 base, leaving 2 bases not matched to a gene. The CDR3 here is CASSWTGVSYEQYF. The CDR3 bases are TGTGCCAGCAGCTGGACAGGGGTATCCTACGAGCAGTACTTC.

The CDR3 sequence: CASSLARSGELFF. CDR3 DNA sequence: TGTGCCAGCAGCTTAGCCCGGTCCGGGGAGCTGTTTTTT. The V gene is TRBV11-3, the J gene TRBJ2-2; D unclear. This CDR3 is built from 13 residues. Per the germline V gene, CDR1 is SGHNT and CDR2 is YENEEA. Trimming cost V 1 base and J 6 bases, with 6 bases left between them.

In its sample, this clone was seen a few times. V gene TRBV18 combines with J gene TRBJ1-2, with 7 bases identical to TRBD1. Germline CDR1 and CDR2: KGHSH and LQKENI. This CDR3 is built from 16 residues. With V trimmed by 4 bases and J by 0 bases, 8 bases remained unmatched. CDR3 sequence: CASSLRQGSSNYGYTF. CDR3 DNA sequence: TGTGCCAGCTCACTTCGACAGGGCTCCTCTAACTATGGCTACACCTTC.

The genes are TRBV5-4 and TRBJ1-2; 10 bases match TRBD1. In germline, CDR1 is SGHNT, CDR2 YYREEE (reference sequence). The CDR3 extends over 15 amino acids. Trimming cost V 4 bases and J 5 bases; bases outside gene matches: 8. CDR3 amino acids: CASSSRTGGSYGYTF. The CDR3 bases are TGTGCCAGCAGCAGCCGGACAGGGGGGTCGTATGGCTACACCTTC.

The chain combines TRBV13 with TRBJ1-2; 9 nucleotides agree with TRBD1. The CDR3 has 18 residues. Trimming took 4 bases from V and 3 from J; bases not matched to a gene: 15. Germline values: CDR1 PRHDT, CDR2 FYEKMQ (reference sequence). Here the CDR3 reads CASSSPNLGTGNHYGYTF. As DNA, the CDR3 is TGTGCCAGCAGCTCTCCAAACCTGGGGACAGGGAATCACTATGGCTACACCTTC.

The rearrangement links TRBV11-2 to TRBJ1-3; a possible D gene is TRBD1 (5 bases). Trimming stripped 3 bases from V and 0 bases from J, with 12 bases between. The CDR3 loop spans 16 amino acids. CDR1 is SGHAT and CDR2 is FQNNGV in the germline V gene. The CDR3 DNA reads as TGTGCCAGCAGCTTTAACCAGGGCCACTCTGGAAACACCATATATTTT. The encoded protein is CASSFNQGHSGNTIYF.

This clone is a singleton in its sample. V gene TRBV13 combines with J gene TRBJ2-1, with 11 bases fitting TRBD2. This CDR3 is 14 amino acids long. The ends lost 3 bases at V and 12 bases at J; junction bases unmatched: 7. In germline, CDR1 is PRHDT, CDR2 FYEKMQ (reference sequence). CDR3 in amino acids: CASSLELAGAVQFF. DNA of the CDR3: TGTGCCAGCAGCTTGGAACTAGCGGGGGCGGTGCAGTTCTTC. Variable domain in full (rest from reference TRBV13 and TRBJ2-1): AAGVIQSPRHLIKEKRETATLKCYPIPRHDTVYWYQQGPGQDPQFLISFYEKMQSDKGSIPDRFSAQQFSDYHSELNMSSLELGDSALYFCASSLELAGAVQFFGPGTRLTVL.

The gene calls are TRBV19 and TRBJ1-3; D gene unclear. Germline V gives CDR1 LNHDA, CDR2 SQIVND (reference sequence). V lost 7 bases, J lost 0 bases, and 10 bases lay in between. The length of the CDR3 is 14 residues. This CDR3 reads CASTRAHSGNTIYF. DNA for the CDR3: TGTGCCAGTACCCGAGCCCACTCTGGAAACACCATATATTTT.

CDR3 loop: CAISDTLNTEAFF. For the CDR3, the DNA is TGTGCCATCAGCGACACGCTGAACACTGAAGCTTTCTTT. The chain combines TRBV10-3 with TRBJ1-1; D not resolved. Trimming left V 6 bases short and J 0 bases short, with 8 bases between. CDR3 length: 13 residues. CDR1 and CDR2 from the germline V gene are ENHRY and SYGVKD.

The chain recombines TRBV3-1 (or the pseudogene TRBV3-2) with TRBJ1-6; D gene ambiguous. CDR3 size: 16 residues. With 2 bases removed from V and 9 bases from J, the gap between germline ends came to 17 bases. Germline V lookup: CDR1 LGHDT, CDR2 YNNKEL (reference sequence). The CDR3: CASSQRTVFGGSPLHF. The CDR3 DNA follows: TGTGCCAGCAGCCAACGGACGGTTTTTGGAGGTTCACCCCTCCACTTT.

The J gene is TRBJ1-5, the V gene TRBV9, with 7 bases aligning to TRBD1. Trimming cost V 0 bases and J 3 bases; bases outside gene matches: 3. Germline V gene lookup returns CDR1 SGDLS and CDR2 YYNGEE. The CDR3 extends over 15 amino acids. The CDR3 protein is CASSVGDSINQPQHF. CDR3 bases: TGTGCCAGCAGCGTAGGGGACAGCATCAATCAGCCCCAGCATTTT.

The J gene is TRBJ1-2, the V gene TRBV6-5, with D possibly being TRBD1 (6 bases). The ends were cut back, 8 bases at V and 4 bases at J, with 20 bases in the middle. The CDR3 has 15 amino acids. In germline, CDR1 is MNHEY, CDR2 SVGAGI. DNA for the CDR3: TGTGCCAGCTTTAGTAGGGGGATCTCTCTCTATGGCTACACCTTC. Its protein product is CASFSRGISLYGYTF.

The rearrangement links TRBV12-3 or TRBV12-4 to TRBJ1-1; TRBD1 agrees at 7 bases. Trimming cost V 3 bases and J 7 bases; bases outside gene matches: 5. The CDR3 is 13 residues long. The CDR3 DNA is TGTGCCAGCAGTTTTGGGACAGATCTTGAAGCTTTCTTT. This translates into CASSFGTDLEAFF.